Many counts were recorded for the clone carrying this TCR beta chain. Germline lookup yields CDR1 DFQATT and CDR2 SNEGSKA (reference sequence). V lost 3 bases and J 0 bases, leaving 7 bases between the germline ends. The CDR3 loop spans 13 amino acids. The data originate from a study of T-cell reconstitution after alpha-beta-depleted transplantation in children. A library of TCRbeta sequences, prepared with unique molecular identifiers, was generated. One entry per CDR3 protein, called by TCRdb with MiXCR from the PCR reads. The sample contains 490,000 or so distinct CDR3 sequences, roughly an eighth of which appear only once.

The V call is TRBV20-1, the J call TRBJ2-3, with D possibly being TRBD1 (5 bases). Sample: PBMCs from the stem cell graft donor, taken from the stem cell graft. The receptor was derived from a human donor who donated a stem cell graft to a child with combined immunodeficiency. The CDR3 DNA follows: TGCAGTGCTAGCCCAGGGAGCACAGATACGCAGTATTTT. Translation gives CSASPGSTDTQYF.